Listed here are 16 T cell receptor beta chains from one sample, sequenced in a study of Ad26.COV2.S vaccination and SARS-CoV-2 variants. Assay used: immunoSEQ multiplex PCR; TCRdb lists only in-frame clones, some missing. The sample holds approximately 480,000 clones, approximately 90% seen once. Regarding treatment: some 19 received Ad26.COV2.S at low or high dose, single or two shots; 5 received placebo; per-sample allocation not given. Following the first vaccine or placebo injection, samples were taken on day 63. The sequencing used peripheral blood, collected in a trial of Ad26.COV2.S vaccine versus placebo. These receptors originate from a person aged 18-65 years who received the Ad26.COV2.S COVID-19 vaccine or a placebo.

CDR3: CASSLVASSGNTIYF. The CDR3 region has the DNA TGTGCCAGCAGCTTAGTCGCCTCCTCTGGAAACACCATATATTTT. The rearrangement links TRBV7-2 to TRBJ1-3; D is unclear. The length of the CDR3 is 15 residues. Germline lookup yields CDR1 SGHTA and CDR2 FQGNSA. Trimming took off 1 base at V and 0 bases at J, with 7 bases between the two ends.

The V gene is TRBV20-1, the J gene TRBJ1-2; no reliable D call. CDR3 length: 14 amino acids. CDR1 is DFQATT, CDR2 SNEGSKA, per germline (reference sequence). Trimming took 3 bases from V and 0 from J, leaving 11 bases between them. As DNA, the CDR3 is TGCAGTGCTAGTGTCAGTTGGTCTAACTATGGCTACACCTTC. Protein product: CSASVSWSNYGYTF.

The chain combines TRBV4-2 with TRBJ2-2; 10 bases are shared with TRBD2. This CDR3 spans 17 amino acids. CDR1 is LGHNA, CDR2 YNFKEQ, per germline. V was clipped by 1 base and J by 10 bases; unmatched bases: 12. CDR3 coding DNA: TGTGCCAGCAGCCAAGTTGGCCTAGCGGGAGTTGGAGAGGAGCTGTTTTTT. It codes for CASSQVGLAGVGEELFF.

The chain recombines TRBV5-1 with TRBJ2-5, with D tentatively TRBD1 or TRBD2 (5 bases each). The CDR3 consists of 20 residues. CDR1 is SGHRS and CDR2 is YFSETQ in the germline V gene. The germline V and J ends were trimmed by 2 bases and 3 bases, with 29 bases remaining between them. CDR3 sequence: CASSLRPFGAKTGLKETQYF. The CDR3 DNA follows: TGCGCCAGCAGCTTAAGGCCCTTTGGGGCGAAAACTGGACTCAAAGAGACCCAGTACTTC.

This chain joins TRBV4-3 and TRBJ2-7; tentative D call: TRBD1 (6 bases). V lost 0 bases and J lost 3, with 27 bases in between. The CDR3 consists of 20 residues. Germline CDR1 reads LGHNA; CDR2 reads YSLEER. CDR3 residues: CASSQDSSPTGLGPHYEQYF. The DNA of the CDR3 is TGCGCCAGCAGCCAAGACTCTTCACCGACAGGACTGGGCCCCCACTACGAGCAGTACTTC.

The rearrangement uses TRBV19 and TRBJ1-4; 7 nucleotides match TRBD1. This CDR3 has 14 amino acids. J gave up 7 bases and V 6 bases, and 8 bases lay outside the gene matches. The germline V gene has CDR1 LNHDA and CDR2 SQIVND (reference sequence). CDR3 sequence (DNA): TGTGCCAGTAGCCGCAGGGGGATCGGTGAAAAACTGTTTTTT. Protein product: CASSRRGIGEKLFF. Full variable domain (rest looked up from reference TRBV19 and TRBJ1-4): DGGITQSPKYLFRKEGQNVTLSCEQNLNHDAMYWYRQDPGQGLRLIYYSQIVNDFQKGDIAEGYSVSREKKESFPLTVTSAQKNPTAFYLCASSRRGIGEKLFFGSGTQLSVL.

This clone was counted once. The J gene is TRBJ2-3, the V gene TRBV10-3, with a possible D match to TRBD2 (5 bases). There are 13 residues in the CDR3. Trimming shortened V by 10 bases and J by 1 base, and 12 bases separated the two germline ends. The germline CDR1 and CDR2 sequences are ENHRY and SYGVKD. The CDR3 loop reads CATGVGGTDTQYF. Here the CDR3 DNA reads TGTGCCACCGGGGTGGGAGGCACAGATACGCAGTATTTT.

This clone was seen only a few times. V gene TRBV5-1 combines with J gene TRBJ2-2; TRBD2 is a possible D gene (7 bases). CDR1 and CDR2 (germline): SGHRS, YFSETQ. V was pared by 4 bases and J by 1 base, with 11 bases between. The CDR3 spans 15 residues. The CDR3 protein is CASSGGAGNTGELFF. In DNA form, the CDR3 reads TGCGCCAGCAGCGGGGGGGCCGGGAACACCGGGGAGCTGTTTTTT.

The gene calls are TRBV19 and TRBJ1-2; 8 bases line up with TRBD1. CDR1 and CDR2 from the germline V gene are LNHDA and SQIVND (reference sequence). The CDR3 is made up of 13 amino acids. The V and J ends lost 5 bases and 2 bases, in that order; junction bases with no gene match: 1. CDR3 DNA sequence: TGTGCCAGTAGTCGGACAGGGAACTATGGCTACACCTTC. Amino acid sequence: CASSRTGNYGYTF.

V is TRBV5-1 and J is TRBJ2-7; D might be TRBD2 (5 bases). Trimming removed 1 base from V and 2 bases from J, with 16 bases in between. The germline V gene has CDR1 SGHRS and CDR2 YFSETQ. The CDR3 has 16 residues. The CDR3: CASSLPGSVPTYEQYF. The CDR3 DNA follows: TGCGCCAGCAGCTTGCCGGGGTCGGTACCTACCTACGAGCAGTACTTC.

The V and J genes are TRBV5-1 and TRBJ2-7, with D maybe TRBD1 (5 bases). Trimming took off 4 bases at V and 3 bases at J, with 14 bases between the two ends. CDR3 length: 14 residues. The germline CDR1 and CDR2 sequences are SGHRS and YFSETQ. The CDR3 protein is CASSPGQEFYEQYF. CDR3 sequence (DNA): TGCGCCAGCAGCCCAGGACAAGAGTTCTACGAGCAGTACTTC.

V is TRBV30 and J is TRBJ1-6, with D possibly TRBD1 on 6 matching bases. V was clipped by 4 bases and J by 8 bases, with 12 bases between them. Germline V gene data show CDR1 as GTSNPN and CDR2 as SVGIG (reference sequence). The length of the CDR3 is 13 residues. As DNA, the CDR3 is TGTGCCTGGACTCAAGAGGGGGATTCACCCCTCCACTTT. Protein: CAWTQEGDSPLHF.

The CDR3 region is CASSLDRTGEQYF. The CDR3 coding sequence is TGTGCCAGCAGCTTAGACCGTACTGGTGAGCAGTACTTC. This chain connects TRBV7-9 to TRBJ2-7; D remains unclear. Germline V gives CDR1 SEHNR, CDR2 FQNEAQ (reference sequence). The CDR3 runs to 13 residues. Trimming cost V 1 base and J 7 bases, with 11 bases left between them. The complete variable domain, with remaining parts taken from reference TRBV7-9 and TRBJ2-7, reads DTGVSQNPRHKITKRGQNVTFRCDPISEHNRLYWYRQTLGQGPEFLTYFQNEAQLEKSRLLSDRFSAERPKGSFSTLEIQRTEQGDSAMYLCASSLDRTGEQYFGPGTRLTVT.

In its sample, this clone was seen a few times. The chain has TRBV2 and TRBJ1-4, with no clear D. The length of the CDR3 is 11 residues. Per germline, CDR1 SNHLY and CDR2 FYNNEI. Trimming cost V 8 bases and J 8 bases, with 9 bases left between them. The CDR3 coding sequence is TGTGCCAGCGGGCTTTCGGAAAAACTGTTTTTT. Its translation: CASGLSEKLFF.

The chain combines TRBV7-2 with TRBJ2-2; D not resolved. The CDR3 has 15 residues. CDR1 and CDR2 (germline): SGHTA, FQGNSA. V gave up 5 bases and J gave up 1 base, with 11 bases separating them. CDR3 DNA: TGTGCCAGCAGCCCCGTCACACTGAACACCGGGGAGCTGTTTTTT. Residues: CASSPVTLNTGELFF.

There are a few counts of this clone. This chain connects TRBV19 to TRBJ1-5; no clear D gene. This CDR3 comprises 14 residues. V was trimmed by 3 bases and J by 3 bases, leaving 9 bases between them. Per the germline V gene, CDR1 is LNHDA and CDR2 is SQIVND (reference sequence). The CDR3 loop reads CASSIGNFNQPQHF. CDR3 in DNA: TGTGCCAGTAGTATTGGCAACTTCAATCAGCCCCAGCATTTT. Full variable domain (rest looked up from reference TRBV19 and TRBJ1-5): DGGITQSPKYLFRKEGQNVTLSCEQNLNHDAMYWYRQDPGQGLRLIYYSQIVNDFQKGDIAEGYSVSREKKESFPLTVTSAQKNPTAFYLCASSIGNFNQPQHFGDGTRLSIL.